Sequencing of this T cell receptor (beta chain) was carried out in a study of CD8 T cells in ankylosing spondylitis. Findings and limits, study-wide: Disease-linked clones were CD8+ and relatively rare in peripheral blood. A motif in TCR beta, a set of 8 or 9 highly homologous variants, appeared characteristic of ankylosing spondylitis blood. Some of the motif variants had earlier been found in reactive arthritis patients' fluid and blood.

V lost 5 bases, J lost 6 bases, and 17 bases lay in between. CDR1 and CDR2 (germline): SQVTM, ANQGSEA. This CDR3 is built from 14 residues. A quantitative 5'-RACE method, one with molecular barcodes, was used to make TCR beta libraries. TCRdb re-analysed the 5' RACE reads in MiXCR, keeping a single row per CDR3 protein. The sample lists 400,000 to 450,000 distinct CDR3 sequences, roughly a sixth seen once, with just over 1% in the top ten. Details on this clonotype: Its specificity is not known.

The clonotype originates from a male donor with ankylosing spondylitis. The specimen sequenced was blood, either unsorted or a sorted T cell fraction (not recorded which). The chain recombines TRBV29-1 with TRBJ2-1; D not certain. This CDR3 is CSVTETLTGNEQFF. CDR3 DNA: TGCAGCGTTACTGAAACCCTGACTGGCAATGAGCAGTTCTTC.